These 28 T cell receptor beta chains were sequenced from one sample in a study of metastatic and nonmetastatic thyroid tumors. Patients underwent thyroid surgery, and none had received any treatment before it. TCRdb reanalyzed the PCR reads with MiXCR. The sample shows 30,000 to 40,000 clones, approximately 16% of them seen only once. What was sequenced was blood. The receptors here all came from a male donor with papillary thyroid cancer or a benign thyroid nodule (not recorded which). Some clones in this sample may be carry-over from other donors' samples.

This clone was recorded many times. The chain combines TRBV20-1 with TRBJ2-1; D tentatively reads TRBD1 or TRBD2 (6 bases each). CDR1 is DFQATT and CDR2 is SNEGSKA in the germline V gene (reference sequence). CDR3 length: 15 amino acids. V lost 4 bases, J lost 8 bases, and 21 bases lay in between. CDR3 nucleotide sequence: TGCAGTGCTATAACTAGCAGCCGAAGGGGGGATGAGCAGTTCTTC. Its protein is CSAITSSRRGDEQFF.

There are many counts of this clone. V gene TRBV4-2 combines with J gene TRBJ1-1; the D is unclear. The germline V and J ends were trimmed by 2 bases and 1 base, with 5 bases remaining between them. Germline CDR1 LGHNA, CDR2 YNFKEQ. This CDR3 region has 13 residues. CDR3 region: CASSQTKNTEAFF. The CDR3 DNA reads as TGTGCCAGCAGCCAAACGAAGAACACTGAAGCTTTCTTT.

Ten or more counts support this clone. Here the CDR3 reads CSGGMNTEAFF. The CDR3 region has the DNA TGCAGCGGGGGAATGAACACTGAAGCTTTCTTT. This chain uses TRBV29-1 with TRBJ1-1; D unclear. V was cut by 7 bases and J by 0 bases, with 6 bases left in between. The CDR3 consists of 11 residues. Per germline, CDR1 SQVTM and CDR2 ANQGSEA. The full variable domain, in which reference TRBV29-1 and TRBJ1-1 provide the parts outside the CDR3, is SAVISQKPSRDICQRGTSLTIQCQVDSQVTMMFWYRQQPGQSLTLIATANQGSEATYESGFVIDKFPISRPNLTFSTLTVSNMSPEDSSIYLCSGGMNTEAFFGQGTRLTVV.

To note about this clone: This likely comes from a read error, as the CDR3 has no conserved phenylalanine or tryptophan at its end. The CDR3: CAIRLTGQVGSYEQYL. CDR3 sequence (DNA): TGTGCCATCAGACTCACGGGACAGGTTGGATCCTACGAGCAGTACTTA. This chain uses TRBV28 with TRBJ2-7; 8 bases match TRBD1. There are 16 residues in the CDR3. The germline gives CDR1 MDHEN, CDR2 SYDVKM. Germline trimming cut 10 bases from V and 1 base from J; bases unmatched to any gene: 15.

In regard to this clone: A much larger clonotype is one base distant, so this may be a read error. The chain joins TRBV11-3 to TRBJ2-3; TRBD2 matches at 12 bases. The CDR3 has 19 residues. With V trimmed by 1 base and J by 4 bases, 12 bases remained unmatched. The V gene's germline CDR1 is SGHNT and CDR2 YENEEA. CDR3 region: CASSLGLPSGRARADTQYF. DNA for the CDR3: TGTGCCAGCAGCTTAGGTTTACCTAGCGGGAGGGCCAGGGCAGATACGCAGTATTTT.

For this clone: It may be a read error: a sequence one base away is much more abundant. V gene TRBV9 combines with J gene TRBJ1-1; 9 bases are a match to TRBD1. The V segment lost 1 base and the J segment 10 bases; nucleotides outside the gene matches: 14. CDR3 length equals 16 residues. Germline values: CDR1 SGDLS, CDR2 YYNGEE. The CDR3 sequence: CASSVFVGDRVYVAFF. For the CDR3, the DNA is TGTGCCAGCAGCGTATTCGTAGGGGACAGGGTATATGTAGCTTTCTTT. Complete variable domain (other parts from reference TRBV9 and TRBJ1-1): DSGVTQTPKHLITATGQRVTLRCSPRSGDLSVYWYQQSLDQGLQFLIQYYNGEERAKGNILERFSAQQFPDLHSELNLSSLELGDSALYFCASSVFVGDRVYVAFFGQGTRLTVV.

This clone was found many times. The CDR3 coding sequence is TGCAGTGCTAGAGGCCGCCGGGCCCACGCTCGTGATACGCAGTATTTT. This encodes CSARGRRAHARDTQYF. This chain uses TRBV20-1 with TRBJ2-3; D not resolved. V was pared by 1 base and J by 6 bases, with 20 bases between. The CDR3 runs 16 residues. CDR1 and CDR2 from the germline V gene are DFQATT and SNEGSKA (reference sequence).

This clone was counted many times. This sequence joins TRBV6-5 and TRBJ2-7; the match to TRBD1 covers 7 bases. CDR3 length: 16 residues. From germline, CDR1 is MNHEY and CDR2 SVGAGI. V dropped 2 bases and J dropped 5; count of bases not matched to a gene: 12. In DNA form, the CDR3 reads TGTGCCAGCAGTTACAAAGGCATACAGGGGATGAACGAGCAGTACTTC. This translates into CASSYKGIQGMNEQYF.

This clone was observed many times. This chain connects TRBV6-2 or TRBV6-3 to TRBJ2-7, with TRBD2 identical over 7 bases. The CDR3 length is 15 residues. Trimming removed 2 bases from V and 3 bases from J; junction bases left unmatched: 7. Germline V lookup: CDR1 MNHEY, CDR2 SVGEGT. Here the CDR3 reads CASSYEREVYYEQYF. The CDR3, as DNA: TGTGCCAGCAGTTACGAGCGGGAAGTATACTACGAGCAGTACTTC.

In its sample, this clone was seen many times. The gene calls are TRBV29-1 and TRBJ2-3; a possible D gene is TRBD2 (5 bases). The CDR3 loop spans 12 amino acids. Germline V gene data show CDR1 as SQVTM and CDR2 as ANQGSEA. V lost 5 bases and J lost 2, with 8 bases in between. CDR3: CSVTGNTDTQYF. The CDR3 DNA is TGCAGCGTTACGGGGAACACAGATACGCAGTATTTT.

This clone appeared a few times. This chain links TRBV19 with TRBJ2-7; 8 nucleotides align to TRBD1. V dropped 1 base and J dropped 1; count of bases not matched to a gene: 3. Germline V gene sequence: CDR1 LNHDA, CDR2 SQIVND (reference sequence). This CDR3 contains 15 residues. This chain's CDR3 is CASSIVGQGSYEQYF. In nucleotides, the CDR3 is TGTGCCAGTAGTATAGTCGGACAGGGTTCCTACGAGCAGTACTTC.

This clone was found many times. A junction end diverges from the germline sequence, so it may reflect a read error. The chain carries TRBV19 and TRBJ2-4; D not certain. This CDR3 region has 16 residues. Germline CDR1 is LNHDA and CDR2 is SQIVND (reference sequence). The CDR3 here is CASSIAHFLAKNIQYF. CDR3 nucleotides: TGTGCCAGTAGCATAGCACATTTTTTAGCCAAAAACATTCAGTACTTC. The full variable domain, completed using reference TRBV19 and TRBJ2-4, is DGGITQSPKYLFRKEGQNVTLSCEQNLNHDAMYWYRQDPGQGLRLIYYSQIVNDFQKGDIAEGYSVSREKKESFPLTVTSAQKNPTAFYLCASSIAHFLAKNIQYFGAGTRLSVL.

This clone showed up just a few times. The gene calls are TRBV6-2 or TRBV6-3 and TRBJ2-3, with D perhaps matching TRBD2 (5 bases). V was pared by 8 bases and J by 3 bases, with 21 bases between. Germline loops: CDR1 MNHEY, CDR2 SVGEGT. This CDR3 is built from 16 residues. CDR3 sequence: CASRPPGIGRTDTQYF. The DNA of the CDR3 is TGTGCCAGCCGTCCCCCGGGAATCGGCCGTACAGATACGCAGTATTTT.

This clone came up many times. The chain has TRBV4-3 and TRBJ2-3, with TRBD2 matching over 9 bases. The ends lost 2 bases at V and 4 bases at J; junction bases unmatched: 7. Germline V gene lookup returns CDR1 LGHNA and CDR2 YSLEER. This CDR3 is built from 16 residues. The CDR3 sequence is CASSQFSGSSADTQYF. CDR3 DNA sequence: TGCGCCAGCAGCCAATTTAGCGGGAGTTCAGCAGATACGCAGTATTTT.

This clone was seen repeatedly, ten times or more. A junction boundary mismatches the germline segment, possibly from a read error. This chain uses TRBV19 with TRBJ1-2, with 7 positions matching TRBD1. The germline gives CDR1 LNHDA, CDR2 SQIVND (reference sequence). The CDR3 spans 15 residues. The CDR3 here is CASMGQTLLNHGYTF. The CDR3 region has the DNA TGTGCCAGTATGGGACAGACCCTCCTTAACCATGGCTACACCTTC.

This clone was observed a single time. CDR3: CAWSVGVAGYTF. As DNA, the CDR3 is TGTGCCTGGAGTGTAGGGGTAGCTGGCTACACCTTC. J is TRBJ1-2 and V is TRBV30; D may be TRBD1 (5 bases). CDR1 and CDR2 (germline): GTSNPN, SVGIG (reference sequence). This CDR3 is built from 12 residues. V was cut by 0 bases and J by 7 bases, with 9 bases left in between.

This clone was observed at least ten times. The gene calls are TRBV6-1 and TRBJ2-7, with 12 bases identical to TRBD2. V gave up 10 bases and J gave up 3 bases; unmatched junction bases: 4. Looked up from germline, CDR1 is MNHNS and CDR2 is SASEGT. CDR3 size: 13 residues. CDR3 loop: CATLTSGSYEQYF. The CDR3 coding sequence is TGTGCCACCCTGACTAGCGGGAGCTACGAGCAGTACTTC.

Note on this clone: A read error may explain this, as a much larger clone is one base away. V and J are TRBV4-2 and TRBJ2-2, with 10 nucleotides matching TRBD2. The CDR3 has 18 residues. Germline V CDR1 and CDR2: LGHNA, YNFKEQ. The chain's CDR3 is CASSHPPVATSGPGGLFF. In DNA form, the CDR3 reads TGTGCCAGCAGCCACCCCCCGGTGGCGACTAGCGGGCCCGGGGGGCTGTTTTTT.

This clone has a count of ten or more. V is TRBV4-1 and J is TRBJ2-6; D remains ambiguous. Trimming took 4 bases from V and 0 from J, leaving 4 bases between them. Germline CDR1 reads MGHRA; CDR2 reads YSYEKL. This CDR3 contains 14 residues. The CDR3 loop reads CASSLDSGANVLTF. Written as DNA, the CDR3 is TGCGCCAGCAGCCTGGACTCTGGGGCCAACGTCCTGACTTTC.

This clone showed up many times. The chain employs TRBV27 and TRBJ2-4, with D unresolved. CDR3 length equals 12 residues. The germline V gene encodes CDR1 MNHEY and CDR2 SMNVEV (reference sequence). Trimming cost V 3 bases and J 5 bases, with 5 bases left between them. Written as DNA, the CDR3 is TGTGCCAGCAGTTTGGACCAAAACATTCAGTACTTC. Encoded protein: CASSLDQNIQYF.

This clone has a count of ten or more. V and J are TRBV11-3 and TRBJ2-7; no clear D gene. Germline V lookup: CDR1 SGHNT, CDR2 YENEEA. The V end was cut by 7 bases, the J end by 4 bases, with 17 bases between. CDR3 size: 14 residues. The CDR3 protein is CASTPSGGQYEQYF. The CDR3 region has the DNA TGTGCCAGCACCCCCTCGGGCGGCCAGTACGAGCAGTACTTC.

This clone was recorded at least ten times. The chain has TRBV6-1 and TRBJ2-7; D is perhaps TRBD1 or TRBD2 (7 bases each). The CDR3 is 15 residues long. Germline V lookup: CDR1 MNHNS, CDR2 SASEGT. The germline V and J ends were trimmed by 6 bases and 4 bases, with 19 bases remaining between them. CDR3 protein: CASSRTGEGNYEQYF. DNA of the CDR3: TGTGCCAGCAGCCGTACAGGGGAGGGAAATTACGAGCAGTACTTC.

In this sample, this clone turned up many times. The DNA for the CDR3 is TGCAGTGCTAGAGTGCCAGCGGTCTACGAGCAGTACTTC. This gives the protein CSARVPAVYEQYF. The chain employs TRBV20-1 and TRBJ2-7, with TRBD2 as a possible D gene (5 bases). CDR1 and CDR2 (germline): DFQATT, SNEGSKA (reference sequence). Trimming removed 1 base from V and 3 bases from J, with 10 bases in between. This CDR3 contains 13 residues.

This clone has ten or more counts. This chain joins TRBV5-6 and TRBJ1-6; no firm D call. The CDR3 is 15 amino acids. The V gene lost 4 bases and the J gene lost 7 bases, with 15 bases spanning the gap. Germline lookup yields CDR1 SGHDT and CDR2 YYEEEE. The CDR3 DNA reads TGTGCCAGCAGCATATACAGCCCGGAGAATTCACCCCTCCACTTT. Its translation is CASSIYSPENSPLHF.

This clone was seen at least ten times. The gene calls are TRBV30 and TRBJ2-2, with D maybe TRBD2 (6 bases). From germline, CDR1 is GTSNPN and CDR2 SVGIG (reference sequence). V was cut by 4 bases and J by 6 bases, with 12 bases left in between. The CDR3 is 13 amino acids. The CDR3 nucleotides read TGTGCCTGGAACGGGGGAGTCGCCGGGGAGCTGTTTTTT. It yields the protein CAWNGGVAGELFF. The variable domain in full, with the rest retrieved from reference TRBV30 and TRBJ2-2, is SQTIHQWPATLVQPVGSPLSLECTVEGTSNPNLYWYRQAAGRGLQLLFYSVGIGQISSEVPQNLSASRPQDRQFILSSKKLLLSDSGFYLCAWNGGVAGELFFGEGSRLTVL.

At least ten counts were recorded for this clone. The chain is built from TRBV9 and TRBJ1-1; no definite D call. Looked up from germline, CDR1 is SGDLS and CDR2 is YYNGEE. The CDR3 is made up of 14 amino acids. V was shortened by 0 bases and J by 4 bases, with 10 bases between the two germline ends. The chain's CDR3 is CASSVADLGTEAFF. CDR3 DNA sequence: TGTGCCAGCAGCGTAGCTGACCTGGGCACTGAAGCTTTCTTT.

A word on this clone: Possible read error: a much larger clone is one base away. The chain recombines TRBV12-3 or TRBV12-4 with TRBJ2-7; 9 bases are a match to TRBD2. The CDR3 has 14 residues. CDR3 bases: TGTGCCAGCAGCATCCTAGCGGGACAATACGAGCAGTACTTT. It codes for CASSILAGQYEQYF.

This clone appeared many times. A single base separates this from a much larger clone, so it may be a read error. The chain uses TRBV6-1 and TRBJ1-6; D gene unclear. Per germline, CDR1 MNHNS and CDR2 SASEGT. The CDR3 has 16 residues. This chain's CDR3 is CARRTQDGSYNSPLHF. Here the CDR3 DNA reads TGTGCCCGCAGGACTCAGGACGGCTCCTATAATTCACCCCTCCACTTT.